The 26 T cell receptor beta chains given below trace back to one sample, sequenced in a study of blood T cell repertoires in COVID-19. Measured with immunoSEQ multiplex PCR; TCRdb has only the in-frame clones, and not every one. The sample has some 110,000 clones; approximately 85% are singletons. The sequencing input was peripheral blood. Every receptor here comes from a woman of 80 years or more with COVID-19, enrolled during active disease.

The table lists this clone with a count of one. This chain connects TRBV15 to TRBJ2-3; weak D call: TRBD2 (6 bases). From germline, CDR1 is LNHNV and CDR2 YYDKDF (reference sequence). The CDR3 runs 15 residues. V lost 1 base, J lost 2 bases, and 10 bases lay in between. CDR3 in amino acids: CATSRGAGYTDTQYF. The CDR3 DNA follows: TGTGCCACCAGCAGAGGGGCGGGATACACAGATACGCAGTATTTT. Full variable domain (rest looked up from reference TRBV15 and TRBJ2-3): DAMVIQNPRYQVTQFGKPVTLSCSQTLNHNVMYWYQQKSSQAPKLLFHYYDKDFNNEADTPDNFQSRRPNTSFCFLDIRSPGLGDTAMYLCATSRGAGYTDTQYFGPGTRLTVL.

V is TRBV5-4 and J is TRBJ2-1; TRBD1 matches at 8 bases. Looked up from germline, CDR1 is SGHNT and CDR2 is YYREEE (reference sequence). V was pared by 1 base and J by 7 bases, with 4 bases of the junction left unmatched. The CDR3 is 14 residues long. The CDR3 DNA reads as TGTGCCAGCAGCTTGTCCAGGGGGCTAAATGAGCAGTTCTTC. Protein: CASSLSRGLNEQFF.

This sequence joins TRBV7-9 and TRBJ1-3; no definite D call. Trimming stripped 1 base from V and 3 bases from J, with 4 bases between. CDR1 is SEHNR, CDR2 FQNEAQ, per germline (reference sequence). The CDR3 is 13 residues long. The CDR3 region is CASSLGDGNTIYF. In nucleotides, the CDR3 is TGTGCCAGCAGCTTAGGCGATGGAAACACCATATATTTT.

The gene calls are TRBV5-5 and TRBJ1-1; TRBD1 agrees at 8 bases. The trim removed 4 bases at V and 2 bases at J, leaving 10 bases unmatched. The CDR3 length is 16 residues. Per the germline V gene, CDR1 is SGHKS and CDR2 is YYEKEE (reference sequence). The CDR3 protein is CASSRIPGQVNTEAFF. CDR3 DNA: TGTGCCAGCAGCCGAATCCCGGGACAGGTCAACACTGAAGCTTTCTTT.

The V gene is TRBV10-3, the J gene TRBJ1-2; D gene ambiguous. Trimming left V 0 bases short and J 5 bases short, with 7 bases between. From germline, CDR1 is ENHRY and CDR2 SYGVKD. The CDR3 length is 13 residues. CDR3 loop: CAISESRGYGYTF. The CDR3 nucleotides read TGTGCCATCAGTGAGTCGCGAGGTTATGGCTACACCTTC.

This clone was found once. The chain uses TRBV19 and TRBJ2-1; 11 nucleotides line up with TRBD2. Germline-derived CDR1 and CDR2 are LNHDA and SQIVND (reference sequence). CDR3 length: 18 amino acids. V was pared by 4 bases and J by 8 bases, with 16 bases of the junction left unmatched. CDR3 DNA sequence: TGTGCCAGTAGTACCTCACTACTAGCGGGAGAATTCTTGGATGAGCAGTTCTTC. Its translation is CASSTSLLAGEFLDEQFF.

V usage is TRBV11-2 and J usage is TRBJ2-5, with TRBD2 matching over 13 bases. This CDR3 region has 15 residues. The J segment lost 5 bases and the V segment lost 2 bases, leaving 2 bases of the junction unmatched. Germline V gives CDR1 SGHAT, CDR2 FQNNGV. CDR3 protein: CASSLPLAGGETQYF. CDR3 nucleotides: TGTGCCAGCAGCTTACCACTAGCGGGAGGGGAGACCCAGTACTTC. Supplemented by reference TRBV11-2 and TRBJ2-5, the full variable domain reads EAGVAQSPRYKIIEKRQSVAFWCNPISGHATLYWYQQILGQGPKLLIQFQNNGVVDDSQLPKDRFSAERLKGVDSTLKIQPAKLEDSAVYLCASSLPLAGGETQYFGPGTRLLVL.

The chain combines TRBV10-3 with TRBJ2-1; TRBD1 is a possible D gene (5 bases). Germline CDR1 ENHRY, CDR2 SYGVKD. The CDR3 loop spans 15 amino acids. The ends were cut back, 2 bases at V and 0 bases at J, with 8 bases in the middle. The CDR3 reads CAISERGSSYNEQFF. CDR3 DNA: TGTGCCATCAGTGAGAGGGGTAGCTCCTACAATGAGCAGTTCTTC.

CDR3 region: CASRQGVLGLYTF. Here the CDR3 DNA reads TGTGCCTCGAGGCAGGGGGTCCTAGGGCTCTACACCTTC. V is TRBV28 and J is TRBJ1-2; the match to TRBD1 covers 7 bases. V shed 11 bases, J shed 10 bases, and the junction held 16 bases outside the gene matches. Germline V gene sequence: CDR1 MDHEN, CDR2 SYDVKM. CDR3 length equals 13 residues.

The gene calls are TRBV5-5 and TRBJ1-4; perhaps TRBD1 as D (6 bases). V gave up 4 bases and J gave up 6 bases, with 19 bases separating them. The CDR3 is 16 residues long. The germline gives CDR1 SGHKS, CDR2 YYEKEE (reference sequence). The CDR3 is CASSQGDQGHYEKLFF. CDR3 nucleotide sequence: TGTGCCAGCAGCCAGGGCGACCAGGGACATTATGAAAAACTGTTTTTT.

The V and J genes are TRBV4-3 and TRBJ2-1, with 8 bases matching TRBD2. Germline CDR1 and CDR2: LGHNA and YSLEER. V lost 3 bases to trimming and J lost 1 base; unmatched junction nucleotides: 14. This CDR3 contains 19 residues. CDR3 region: CASSHANSGGRRSYNEQFF. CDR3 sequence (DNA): TGCGCCAGCAGCCACGCTAACAGTGGCGGGAGGAGGTCCTACAATGAGCAGTTCTTC.

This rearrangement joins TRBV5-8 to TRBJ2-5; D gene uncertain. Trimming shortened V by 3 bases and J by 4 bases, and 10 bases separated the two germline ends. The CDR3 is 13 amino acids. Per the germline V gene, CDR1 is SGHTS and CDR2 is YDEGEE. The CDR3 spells CASSSRSRETQYF. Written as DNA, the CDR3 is TGTGCCAGCAGCTCCCGTAGCAGAGAGACCCAGTACTTC.

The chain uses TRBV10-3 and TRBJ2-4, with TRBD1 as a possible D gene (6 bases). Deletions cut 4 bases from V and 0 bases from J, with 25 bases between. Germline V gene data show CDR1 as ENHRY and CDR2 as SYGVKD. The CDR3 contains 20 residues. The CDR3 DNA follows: TGTGCCATCAGTGCGACTCTACAGGGTGTAGGGTCACTAGCCAAAAACATTCAGTACTTC. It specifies CAISATLQGVGSLAKNIQYF.

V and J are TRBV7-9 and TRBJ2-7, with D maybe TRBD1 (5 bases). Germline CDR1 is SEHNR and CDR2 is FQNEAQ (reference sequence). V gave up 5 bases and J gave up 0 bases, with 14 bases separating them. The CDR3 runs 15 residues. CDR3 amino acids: CASSPTVPSSYEQYF. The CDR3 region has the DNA TGTGCCAGCAGCCCGACAGTACCAAGCTCCTACGAGCAGTACTTC.

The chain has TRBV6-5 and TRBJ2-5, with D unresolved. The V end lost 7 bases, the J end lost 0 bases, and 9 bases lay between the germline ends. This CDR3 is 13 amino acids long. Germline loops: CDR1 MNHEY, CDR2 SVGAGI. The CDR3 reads CASTQRYQETQYF. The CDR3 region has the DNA TGTGCCAGCACCCAGAGGTACCAAGAGACCCAGTACTTC.

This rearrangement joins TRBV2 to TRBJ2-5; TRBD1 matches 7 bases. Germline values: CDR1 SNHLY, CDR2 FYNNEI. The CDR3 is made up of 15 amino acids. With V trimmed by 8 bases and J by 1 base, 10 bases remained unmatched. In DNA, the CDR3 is TGTGCCAGCCAGAGGGTGACAGGGCGCCAAGAGACCCAGTACTTC. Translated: CASQRVTGRQETQYF.

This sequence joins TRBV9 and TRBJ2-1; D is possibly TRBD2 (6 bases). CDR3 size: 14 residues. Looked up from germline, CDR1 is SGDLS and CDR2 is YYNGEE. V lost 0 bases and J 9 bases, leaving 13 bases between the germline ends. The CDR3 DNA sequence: TGTGCCAGCAGCGTAGGGGGTTGGGGAGGTGAGCAGTTCTTC. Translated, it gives CASSVGGWGGEQFF.

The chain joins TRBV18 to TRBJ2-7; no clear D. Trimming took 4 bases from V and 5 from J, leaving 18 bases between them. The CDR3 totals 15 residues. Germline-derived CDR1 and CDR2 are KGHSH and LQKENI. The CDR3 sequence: CASSLSPGVDHEQYF. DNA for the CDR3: TGTGCCAGCTCACTGTCCCCAGGCGTAGACCACGAGCAGTACTTC.

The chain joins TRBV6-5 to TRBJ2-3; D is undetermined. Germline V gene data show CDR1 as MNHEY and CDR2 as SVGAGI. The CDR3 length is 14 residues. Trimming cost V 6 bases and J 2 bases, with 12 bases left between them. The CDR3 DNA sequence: TGTGCCAGCAGGCTGAATCTAATCACAGATACGCAGTATTTT. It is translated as CASRLNLITDTQYF.

The CDR3 loop is CASTLDRFSSGNTIYF. The CDR3 nucleotides read TGTGCCAGTACCCTCGACAGGTTCTCCTCTGGAAACACCATATATTTT. This rearrangement joins TRBV19 to TRBJ1-3, with a possible D match to TRBD1 (6 bases). Trimming took off 7 bases at V and 0 bases at J, with 16 bases between the two ends. CDR1 and CDR2 from the germline V gene are LNHDA and SQIVND (reference sequence). This CDR3 is built from 16 residues.

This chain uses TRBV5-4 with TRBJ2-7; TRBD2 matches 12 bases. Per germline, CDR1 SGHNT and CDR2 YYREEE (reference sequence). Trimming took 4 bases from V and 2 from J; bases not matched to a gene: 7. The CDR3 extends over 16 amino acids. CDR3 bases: TGTGCCAGCAGCCCCAGCGGACTAGCGGGGACCTACGAGCAGTACTTC. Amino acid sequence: CASSPSGLAGTYEQYF. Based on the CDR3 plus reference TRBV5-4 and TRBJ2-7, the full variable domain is ETGVTQSPTHLIKTRGQQVTLRCSSQSGHNTVSWYQQALGQGPQFIFQYYREEENGRGNFPPRFSGLQFPNYSSELNVNALELDDSALYLCASSPSGLAGTYEQYFGPGTRLTVT.

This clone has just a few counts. The CDR3 protein is CASSQTGFSGNTIYF. CDR3 sequence (DNA): TGTGCCAGCAGCCAAACGGGATTCTCTGGAAACACCATATATTTT. The rearrangement joins TRBV16 to TRBJ1-3; D uncertain. The CDR3 is 15 amino acids. Germline assignment: CDR1 KGHSY and CDR2 FQNENV. Trimming took 2 bases from V and 0 from J, leaving 8 bases between them.

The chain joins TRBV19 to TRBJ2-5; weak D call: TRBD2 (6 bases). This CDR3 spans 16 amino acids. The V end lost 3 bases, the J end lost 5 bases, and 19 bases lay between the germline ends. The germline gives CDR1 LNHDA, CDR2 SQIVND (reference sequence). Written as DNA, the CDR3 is TGTGCCAGTAGTATCACTGCGACTAGTAGTGCCGAGACCCAGTACTTC. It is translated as CASSITATSSAETQYF.

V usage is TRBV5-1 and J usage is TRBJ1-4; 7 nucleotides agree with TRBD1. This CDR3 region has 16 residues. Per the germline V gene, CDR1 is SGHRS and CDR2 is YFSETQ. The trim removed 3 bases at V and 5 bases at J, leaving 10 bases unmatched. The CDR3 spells CASSWGPGTANEKLFF. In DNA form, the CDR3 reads TGCGCCAGCAGCTGGGGCCCCGGGACAGCGAATGAAAAACTGTTTTTT.

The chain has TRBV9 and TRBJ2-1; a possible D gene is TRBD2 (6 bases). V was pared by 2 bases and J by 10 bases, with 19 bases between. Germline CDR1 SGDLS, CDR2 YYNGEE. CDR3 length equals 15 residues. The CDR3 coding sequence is TGTGCCAGCAGCGTGACCGGGACTGGCCCCTGGGAGCAGTTCTTC. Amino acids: CASSVTGTGPWEQFF.

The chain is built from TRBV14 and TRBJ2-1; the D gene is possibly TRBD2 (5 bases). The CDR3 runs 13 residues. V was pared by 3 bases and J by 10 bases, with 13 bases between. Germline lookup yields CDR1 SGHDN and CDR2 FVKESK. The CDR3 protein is CASSHLVGGEQFF. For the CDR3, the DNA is TGTGCCAGCAGCCACCTAGTAGGAGGCGAGCAGTTCTTC.